The text below deals with one T cell receptor (beta chain). The data stem from a study of blood T cell repertoires in COVID-19. Study-level information: Samples taken during acute and convalescent COVID-19 were collected in the United States, Italy and Spain.

Looked up from germline, CDR1 is SGHTA and CDR2 is FQGNSA. CDR3 length: 15 residues. V lost 4 bases, J lost 7 bases, and 4 bases stayed unmatched. In the original processing: It was from reference gene primer amplification that nucleated cell counts were estimated. The method was immunoSEQ multiplex PCR; TCRdb's version includes in-frame clones alone and lacks a portion of them. Clone size and V and J calls were adopted from that table, with D and trimming inferred from the DNA. The sample consists of around 250,000 clones, around four fifths of them appearing once. The sequencing input was peripheral blood. The source is a man aged 55 to 70 who had recovered from COVID-19. This chain uses TRBV7-2 with TRBJ2-1; 13 bases fit TRBD2. The CDR3 region is CASSSMGLAGNEQFF. The CDR3 DNA sequence: TGTGCCAGCAGCTCCATGGGACTAGCGGGAAATGAGCAGTTCTTC.